What follows is one TCR beta chain and its context. What antigen it recognizes has not been identified. There are no base qualities to consult, and no much larger clone falls within one base. These data are taken from a study of blood T cell repertoires in COVID-19 (dated by TCRdb to 2018 to 2020). Regarding the research as a whole: Collaborator samples came from the United States, Italy and Spain and covered acute and convalescent phases of COVID-19. The material from the prospective study consisted of cDNA or gDNA derived from T cells, B-cell-depleted T cells, or PBMCs. The dataset comprised deeply sampled blood TCRbeta repertoires from subjects exposed to, actively infected with, or recovered from COVID-19. A freely available public database, intended as a resource for researchers studying the immune response to SARS-CoV-2, is where the repertoires were released. Samples were obtained from the ongoing ImmuneRACE study (first 160 participants) and from about 1,300 subjects provided by 6 global collaborators. A de-identified subject ID, COVID-19 status, age in years and sex were almost always included in the sample metadata. Where HLA class I and class II types were available, the types were taken from metadata supplied by the sample provider, not from assay-based typing. Points the paper makes about the study in general: How much clinical and demographic metadata was included differed by source and by participant, and the metadata was provided uncurated.

The germline V gene supplies CDR1 SGHRS and CDR2 YFSETQ. Here V drops 8 bases and J drops 5 bases, and the junction holds 10 bases not matched to any gene. The cysteine opens and the phenylalanine closes a CDR3 of 13 amino acids. Only the CDR3 portion is preserved as DNA: 39 bases, with reading frame beginning at the first base. The immunoSEQ Assay, a bias-controlled multiplex PCR, was used to amplify TCRbeta CDR3 regions from genomic DNA. The authors' analysis ran thus. The number of nucleated cells in each sample was estimated by amplification of reference gene primers within the assay. Sequence reads were collapsed and filtered to measure the absolute abundance of every unique TCRbeta CDR3 rearrangement. For each sample, productive Simpson clonality was calculated as the square root of Simpson's diversity index over productive rearrangements. The immuneACCESS repertoire file appears here via TCRdb, limited to in-frame rearrangements. These files lack a portion of the clones; in checked studies, under half of the deficit traces to unresolved V genes, and the cause of the others is not known. V and J calls and clone size are as listed in that table; D and trimming were resolved from the DNA. This sample holds approximately 190,000 clones; roughly 80% were observed only once. Of the sample, under 5.5% is held by the ten largest clones.

Each collaborating institution followed its own protocols to collect whole blood in K2EDTA tubes. For TCRbeta analysis, collaborators shipped samples in one of three forms: frozen whole blood, isolated PBMCs, or DNA extracted from either of those sample types. Sequenced material: peripheral blood. This chain joins TRBV5-1 to TRBJ2-7; 7 middle bases align to TRBD2. This TCR was recovered from a woman in her twenties or thirties with acute or convalescent COVID-19. This receptor has the CDR3 CASPPSGRDEQYF. The sequenced DNA is TGCGCCAGTCCCCCTAGCGGACGGGACGAGCAGTACTTC. Reference TRBV5-1 and TRBJ2-7 genes cover what lies past the CDR3, so the full variable domain is KAGVTQTPRYLIKTRGQQVTLSCSPISGHRSVSWYQQTPGQGLQFLFEYFSETQRNKGNFPGRFSGRQFSNSRSEMNVSTLELGDSALYLCASPPSGRDEQYFGPGTRLTVT.